This T cell receptor beta chain was sequenced during a study of blood T cell repertoires in COVID-19 (dated by TCRdb to about 2020). Some background on the complete study: Samples from collaborators originated in the United States, Italy and Spain and spanned both the acute and convalescent phases of COVID-19. The sample metadata nearly always contained a de-identified subject ID, COVID-19 status, age in years and sex. Where HLA class I and class II types were available, the types were taken from metadata supplied by the sample provider, not from assay-based typing. The samples were drawn from two sources: the first 160 participants of the ongoing ImmuneRACE study, and 950 to 1,500 subjects contributed by 6 global collaborators. The prospective study material was composed of cDNA or gDNA derived from T cells, B-cell-depleted T cells, or PBMCs. The repertoires were released in a freely available public database intended as a resource for research on the immune response to SARS-CoV-2. Deeply sampled blood TCRbeta repertoires from subjects exposed to, actively infected with, or recovered from COVID-19 were included in the dataset.

Notes on this clone: The target of this receptor is not known. Base qualities are not at hand, and no much larger clone is one base apart.

TCRbeta CDR3 regions were amplified from genomic DNA using the immunoSEQ Assay, a bias-controlled multiplex PCR. The source study handled its data this way. The number of nucleated cells in each sample was estimated from the amplification of reference gene primers within the assay. Sequence reads were collapsed and filtered to measure the absolute abundance of every unique TCRbeta CDR3 rearrangement. For each sample, productive Simpson clonality was calculated as the square root of Simpson's diversity index over productive rearrangements. TCRdb mirrors the immuneACCESS table, restricted to in-frame sequences. Some clones are absent from its copies; in checked studies, under half trace to an unresolved V gene, and the reason for the others is unknown. V and J calls and clone size are those listed in that table; D and trimming were worked out from the DNA. The table for this sample lists 150,000 to 170,000 clones; about 89% of them were counted only once. The ten largest make up 0.55% of the sample.

What the work shows at the level of the full study, not this receptor alone: Clinical and demographic metadata were provided uncurated, with the amount varying by source and participant.

Trimming costs V 3 bases and J 0 bases, and their ends lie 15 bases apart. The germline V gene encodes CDR1 SEHNR and CDR2 FQNEAQ (reference sequence). Measured from the cysteine to the phenylalanine, the CDR3 is 16 residues long. Only the CDR3 DNA stays, 48 bases, in frame from base 1. Whole blood was collected in K2EDTA tubes by collaborating institutions according to the institutions' own protocols. For TCRbeta analysis, collaborator samples were shipped as frozen whole blood, as isolated PBMCs, or as DNA extracted from either sample type. The receptor was isolated from a man between 45 and 60 years old with acute or convalescent COVID-19. This chain is built from TRBV7-9 and TRBJ2-7; the D gene is perhaps TRBD2, on 5 matching bases. The sample comprised peripheral blood. The CDR3 loop reads CASSLGRGPSSYEQYF. The nucleotide sequence reads TGTGCCAGCAGCTTGGGTAGAGGGCCTTCCTCCTACGAGCAGTACTTC.